The 28 T cell receptor beta chains below were found in one sample sequenced in a study of early T cells in non-severe SARS-CoV-2 infection. TCRdb independently ran MiXCR on the 5' RACE reads; one entry per CDR3 protein. The sample records tens of thousands of distinct CDR3 sequences, about 15% being singletons. Sequenced: whole blood. The origin of the receptors is an adult who was a healthcare worker with PCR-confirmed SARS-CoV-2 infection or an uninfected control (not recorded which).

This clonotype was observed a few times. The CDR3 DNA reads as TGTGCCACCCAGGAGGTTGGGGGCGAGCAGTACTTC. Translated, it gives CATQEVGGEQYF. The chain has TRBV2 and TRBJ2-7; D tentatively fits TRBD1 or TRBD2 (5 bases each). V was clipped by 10 bases and J by 6 bases, with 16 bases between them. CDR1 is SNHLY and CDR2 is FYNNEI in the germline V gene. There are 12 residues in the CDR3.

The rearrangement links TRBV27 to TRBJ1-4, with D unresolved. The CDR3 is 16 amino acids. Trimming shortened V by 3 bases and J by 7 bases, and 18 bases separated the two germline ends. Germline V CDR1 and CDR2: MNHEY, SMNVEV (reference sequence). In DNA, the CDR3 is TGTGCCAGCAGTTTTGAATCCCCTTGGACGCTTGAAAAACTGTTTTTT. Protein: CASSFESPWTLEKLFF.

The chain links TRBV12-5 to TRBJ2-2; D is possibly TRBD1 or TRBD2 (6 bases each). V was trimmed by 2 bases and J by 5 bases, leaving 12 bases between them. This CDR3 region has 15 residues. Germline lookup yields CDR1 LGHNT and CDR2 FRNRAP. CDR3 in amino acids: CASGLHGGGTGELFF. The CDR3 DNA reads TGTGCTAGTGGTTTGCACGGGGGCGGTACCGGGGAGCTGTTTTTT.

The chain combines TRBV5-1 with TRBJ2-3; no firm D call. The germline V gene encodes CDR1 SGHRS and CDR2 YFSETQ. Trimming took 7 bases from V and 1 from J, leaving 13 bases between them. The CDR3 sequence is 14 residues long. In nucleotides, the CDR3 is TGCGCCAGCGCGCCCACCTCAGGCACAGATACGCAGTATTTT. Translating gives CASAPTSGTDTQYF.

This clonotype came up a few times. The rearrangement links TRBV14 to TRBJ1-6; D is ambiguous. V was cut by 11 bases and J by 9 bases, with 14 bases left in between. This CDR3 has 12 residues. From germline, CDR1 is SGHDN and CDR2 FVKESK. The CDR3 reads CACLMVCSPLHF. For the CDR3, the DNA is TGTGCCTGCCTTATGGTTTGTTCACCCCTCCACTTT.

The chain carries TRBV20-1 and TRBJ2-3; possible D gene TRBD2, 5 bases. The V end lost 3 bases, the J end lost 4 bases, and 23 bases lay between the germline ends. The CDR3 sequence is 17 residues long. From germline, CDR1 is DFQATT and CDR2 SNEGSKA (reference sequence). CDR3 in amino acids: CSARDPSWTVSADTQYF. The CDR3 DNA follows: TGCAGTGCTAGGGACCCTAGCTGGACCGTTTCCGCAGATACGCAGTATTTT.

V is TRBV3-1 and J is TRBJ2-2; D gene ambiguous. Germline CDR1 and CDR2: LGHDT and YNNKEL (reference sequence). Deletions cut 2 bases from V and 2 bases from J, with 6 bases between. This CDR3 has 14 amino acids. The CDR3 protein is CASSQPSNTGELFF. The CDR3 nucleotides are TGTGCCAGCAGCCAACCCTCTAACACCGGGGAGCTGTTTTTT.

The table lists this clonotype with a few counts. The chain carries TRBV28 and TRBJ1-1; D remains unclear. V lost 3 bases to trimming and J lost 10 bases, with 9 bases between them. The CDR3 covers 11 residues. The germline V gene encodes CDR1 MDHEN and CDR2 SYDVKM. DNA of the CDR3: TGTGCCAGCAGTTTTTCGACTAGAGCTTTCTTT. As protein: CASSFSTRAFF.

This clonotype was seen a few times. This chain uses TRBV5-5 with TRBJ1-1, with D possibly matching TRBD1 (6 bases). The germline V gene has CDR1 SGHKS and CDR2 YYEKEE (reference sequence). Trimming removed 2 bases at V and 6 bases at J, with 11 bases between. The CDR3 contains 13 residues. The CDR3 here is CASSFRGRSEAFF. Written as DNA, the CDR3 is TGTGCCAGCAGCTTCCGGGGGCGATCTGAAGCTTTCTTT.

Here the CDR3 reads CSASWGTGNSDTQYF. The CDR3 coding sequence is TGCAGTGCTAGTTGGGGGACAGGGAATTCAGATACGCAGTATTTT. The chain employs TRBV20-1 and TRBJ2-3, with 9 positions matching TRBD1. This CDR3 region has 15 residues. With V trimmed by 3 bases and J by 4 bases, 8 bases remained unmatched. Germline assignment: CDR1 DFQATT and CDR2 SNEGSKA (reference sequence).

This clonotype was detected ten times or more. V and J are TRBV20-1 and TRBJ1-6; D ambiguous. V was clipped by 5 bases and J by 6 bases, with 11 bases between them. The germline CDR1 and CDR2 sequences are DFQATT and SNEGSKA (reference sequence). The CDR3 covers 13 residues. The CDR3 reads CSALSTTNSPLHF. The CDR3 DNA reads as TGCAGTGCTCTCAGTACGACTAATTCACCCCTCCACTTT.

The V gene is TRBV6-2 or TRBV6-3, the J gene TRBJ2-3; unclear D gene. Germline values: CDR1 MNHEY, CDR2 SVGEGT. V lost 8 bases and J 4 bases, leaving 13 bases between the germline ends. The CDR3 covers 13 residues. The CDR3 coding sequence is TGTGCCAGCTCCAGCCGGAGACCAGATACGCAGTATTTT. This encodes CASSSRRPDTQYF.

The V gene is TRBV3-1, the J gene TRBJ2-1, with 9 positions matching TRBD2. Unmatched junction bases numbered 6, after V lost 4 bases and J lost 5 bases. The CDR3 length is 15 residues. CDR1 and CDR2 (germline): LGHDT, YNNKEL (reference sequence). CDR3: CASSRAGGHNNEQFF. The CDR3 coding sequence is TGTGCCAGCAGCCGGGCGGGAGGGCATAACAATGAGCAGTTCTTC.

The sample holds a few counts of this clonotype. The CDR3 nucleotides are TGTGCCAGCAGCCCGAGTATAACCACAGATACGCAGTATTTT. Protein product: CASSPSITTDTQYF. This sequence joins TRBV11-2 and TRBJ2-3; D gene uncertain. V was trimmed by 5 bases and J by 2 bases, leaving 11 bases between them. The CDR3 is made up of 14 amino acids. Per the germline V gene, CDR1 is SGHAT and CDR2 is FQNNGV.

This clonotype was picked up many times. The chain joins TRBV11-3 to TRBJ2-1; 8 nucleotides agree with TRBD2. This CDR3 spans 13 amino acids. Germline V lookup: CDR1 SGHNT, CDR2 YENEEA. V was pared by 5 bases and J by 7 bases, with 4 bases of the junction left unmatched. The CDR3: CASSPGTSNEQFF. CDR3 nucleotides: TGTGCCAGCAGCCCGGGGACTAGTAATGAGCAGTTCTTC.

There are a few counts of this clonotype. The J gene is TRBJ2-1, the V gene TRBV4-1; TRBD2 matches 7 bases. V shed 3 bases, J shed 15 bases, and the junction held 14 bases outside the gene matches. Germline V gene sequence: CDR1 MGHRA, CDR2 YSYEKL. This CDR3 has 14 amino acids. In nucleotides, the CDR3 is TGCGCCAGCAGCCAGCTCAGCGAGGGAGGGCGTAGGTTCTTC. It specifies CASSQLSEGGRRFF.

This clonotype has a single count. The chain recombines TRBV2 with TRBJ2-1, with no clear D. This CDR3 has 11 residues. Germline V gene sequence: CDR1 SNHLY, CDR2 FYNNEI. V lost 1 base to trimming and J lost 5 bases, with 0 bases between them. Here the CDR3 DNA reads TGTGCCAGCAGTGAAGACAATGAGCAGTTCTTC. Residues: CASSEDNEQFF.

DNA of the CDR3: TGTGCCAGCAGCGTCCGGGACAGGGAGTATGAGCAGTTCTTC. This translates into CASSVRDREYEQFF. The V call is TRBV9, the J call TRBJ2-1, with 9 bases aligning to TRBD1. J gave up 8 bases and V 2 bases, and 5 bases lay outside the gene matches. The germline V gene has CDR1 SGDLS and CDR2 YYNGEE. This CDR3 comprises 14 residues.

This rearrangement joins TRBV6-6 to TRBJ2-2; D gene unclear. The CDR3 spans 13 residues. Trimming pared 4 bases from V and 7 bases from J, leaving 10 bases between. Germline V gene lookup returns CDR1 MNHNY and CDR2 SVGAGI (reference sequence). The CDR3 loop reads CASSFQRFGELFF. The CDR3 coding sequence is TGTGCCAGCAGTTTTCAAAGGTTCGGGGAGCTGTTTTTT.

This clonotype was seen repeatedly, ten times or more. V is TRBV20-1 and J is TRBJ2-7; 8 bases fit TRBD2. Losses at the gene ends were 0 bases for V and 2 bases for J; bases not matched to a gene: 6. Germline CDR1 reads DFQATT; CDR2 reads SNEGSKA (reference sequence). CDR3 length: 15 amino acids. The CDR3 loop reads CSARDLREGTYEQYF. CDR3 coding DNA: TGCAGTGCTAGAGATCTCCGGGAGGGTACCTACGAGCAGTACTTC.

V is TRBV20-1 and J is TRBJ2-1; a weak D match, TRBD2 (6 bases). Germline loops: CDR1 DFQATT, CDR2 SNEGSKA (reference sequence). V lost 1 base to trimming and J lost 4 bases, with 17 bases between them. The CDR3 has 16 amino acids. The CDR3 DNA reads as TGCAGTGCTAGAGTCGTCATTGGGACTCGATACAATGAGCAGTTCTTC. Protein: CSARVVIGTRYNEQFF.

This clonotype has more than one count but fewer than ten. The chain links TRBV28 to TRBJ2-4; the D is unclear. Between the trimmed V and J ends, which lost 4 bases and 0 bases, there was a span of 4 bases. The CDR3 has 13 amino acids. Germline V gene data show CDR1 as MDHEN and CDR2 as SYDVKM. CDR3 DNA sequence: TGTGCCAGCAGTTCCCCAGCCAAAAACATTCAGTACTTC. Translation gives CASSSPAKNIQYF.

The sample holds many counts of this clonotype. The CDR3 nucleotides are TGTGCCTGGGAGACAGGGGGAATCAATGAGCAGTTCTTC. This sequence encodes CAWETGGINEQFF. The V and J genes are TRBV7-9 and TRBJ2-1, with 9 bases that match TRBD1. V shed 11 bases and J 6 bases; nucleotides not matched to a gene: 8. The CDR3 has 13 residues. Germline CDR1 SEHNR, CDR2 FQNEAQ (reference sequence).

The chain couples TRBV12-3 or TRBV12-4 to TRBJ2-7; tentatively, D is TRBD1 (6 bases). The CDR3 spans 14 residues. With 5 bases removed from V and 7 bases from J, the gap between germline ends came to 18 bases. The CDR3, as DNA: TGTGCCAGCAGTCTACAGGGACACACCGAGGAGCAGTACTTC. Its protein is CASSLQGHTEEQYF.

In its sample, this clonotype was seen many times. At one of its ends the junction is not consistent with the germline gene, which may arise from a read error. The chain joins TRBV10-1 to TRBJ2-1; no definite D call. CDR1 WNHNN and CDR2 SYGVQD come from the germline V gene (reference sequence). The CDR3 runs to 14 residues. The CDR3 nucleotides read TGCGCCAGCAGTGTGGTACGAGGAGCGCCAGTTCAACACTTC. Amino acid sequence: CASSVVRGAPVQHF.

This chain's CDR3 is CASSTRTSGGGAQYF. CDR3 sequence (DNA): TGTGCCAGCAGCACCAGGACTAGCGGGGGTGGAGCCCAGTACTTC. The rearrangement uses TRBV7-2 and TRBJ2-5; 13 bases are a match to TRBD2. CDR1 is SGHTA and CDR2 is FQGNSA in the germline V gene. V trimming: 5 bases; J trimming: 9 bases; junction bases outside the gene matches: 9. The CDR3 contains 15 residues.

The chain recombines TRBV20-1 with TRBJ1-1; D unresolved. The V gene's germline CDR1 is DFQATT and CDR2 SNEGSKA (reference sequence). V was clipped by 4 bases and J by 1 base, with 16 bases between them. CDR3 size: 15 residues. CDR3 nucleotides: TGCAGTGCTATGACCGCCCCCGGTTCGAACACTGAAGCTTTCTTT. Translating it yields CSAMTAPGSNTEAFF.

The chain carries TRBV12-3 or TRBV12-4 and TRBJ2-2, with no clear D. The V and J ends lost 1 base and 7 bases respectively, with 7 bases between them. This CDR3 has 13 residues. The CDR3 spells CASSLGFFGELFF. CDR3 sequence (DNA): TGTGCCAGCAGTTTAGGTTTTTTCGGGGAGCTGTTTTTT.